This T cell receptor (beta chain) was documented in a study of neurological immune-mediated disorders. This clonotype was seen ten or more times. Its antigen is not known. Whenever a sequencing run was performed, it yielded over 190 million TCR-beta sequences from 15-18 subjects. TCRdb ran MiXCR on the 5' RACE reads and lists one entry per CDR3 protein. Counted here are more than 40,000 distinct CDR3 sequences, 1.9% occurring once; the ten biggest clones make up around 2.1%. Points from the study as a whole: No sharing of CDR3 amino acid sequences was observed among expanded clones across subjects, suggesting private repertoires in all groups.

This clonotype originated in a woman between 40 and 55 years old with multiple sclerosis. The material sequenced was PBMCs.

The CDR3 DNA is TGTGCCAGCAGCCCCATCGTAGGGTGGGCCGGGGAGCTGTTTTTT. As protein: CASSPIVGWAGELFF. The chain employs TRBV3-1 and TRBJ2-2; D remains ambiguous. There are 15 residues in the CDR3. Trimming shortened V by 4 bases and J by 6 bases, and 15 bases separated the two germline ends. From germline, CDR1 is LGHDT and CDR2 YNNKEL (reference sequence). Combining the CDR3 with reference TRBV3-1 and TRBJ2-2 gives the whole variable domain DTAVSQTPKYLVTQMGNDKSIKCEQNLGHDTMYWYKQDSKKFLKIMFSYNNKELIINETVPNRFSPKSPDKAHLNLHINSLELGDSAVYFCASSPIVGWAGELFFGEGSRLTVL.